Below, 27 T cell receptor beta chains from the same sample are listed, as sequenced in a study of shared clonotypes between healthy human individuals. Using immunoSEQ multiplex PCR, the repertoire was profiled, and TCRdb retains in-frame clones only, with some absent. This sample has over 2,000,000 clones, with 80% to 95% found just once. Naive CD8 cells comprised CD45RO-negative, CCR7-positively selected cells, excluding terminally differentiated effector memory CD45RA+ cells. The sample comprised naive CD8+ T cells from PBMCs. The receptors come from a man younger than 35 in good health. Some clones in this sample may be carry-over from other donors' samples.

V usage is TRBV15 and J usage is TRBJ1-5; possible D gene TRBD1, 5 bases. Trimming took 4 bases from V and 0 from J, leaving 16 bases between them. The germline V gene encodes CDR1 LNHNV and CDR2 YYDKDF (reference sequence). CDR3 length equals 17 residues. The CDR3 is CATSIGTEYYSNQPQHF. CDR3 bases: TGTGCCACCAGCATTGGGACGGAATATTATAGCAATCAGCCCCAGCATTTT.

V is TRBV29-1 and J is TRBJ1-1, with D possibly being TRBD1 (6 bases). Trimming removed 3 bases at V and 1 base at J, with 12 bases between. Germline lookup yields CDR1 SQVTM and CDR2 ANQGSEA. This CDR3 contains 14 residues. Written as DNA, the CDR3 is TGCAGCGTTGACCCCAGGGGCGGGAACACTGAAGCTTTCTTT. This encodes CSVDPRGGNTEAFF.

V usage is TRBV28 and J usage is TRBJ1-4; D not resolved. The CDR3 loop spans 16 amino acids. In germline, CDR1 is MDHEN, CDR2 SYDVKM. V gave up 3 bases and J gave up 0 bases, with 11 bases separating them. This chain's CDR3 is CASSFPPTTTNEKLFF. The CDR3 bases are TGTGCCAGCAGTTTTCCCCCAACAACAACTAATGAAAAACTGTTTTTT.

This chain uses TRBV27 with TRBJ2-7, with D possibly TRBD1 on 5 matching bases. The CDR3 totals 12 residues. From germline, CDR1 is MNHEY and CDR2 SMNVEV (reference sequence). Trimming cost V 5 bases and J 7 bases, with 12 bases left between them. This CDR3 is CASSIGAGEQYF. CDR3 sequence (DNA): TGTGCCAGCAGTATAGGGGCTGGAGAGCAGTACTTC.

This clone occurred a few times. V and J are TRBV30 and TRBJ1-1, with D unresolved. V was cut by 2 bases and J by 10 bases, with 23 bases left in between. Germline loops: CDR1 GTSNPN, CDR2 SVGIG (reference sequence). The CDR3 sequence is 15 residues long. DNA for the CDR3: TGTGCCTGGAGTTTGTCTTCCGGGATCTTGAATAGAGCTTTCTTT. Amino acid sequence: CAWSLSSGILNRAFF.

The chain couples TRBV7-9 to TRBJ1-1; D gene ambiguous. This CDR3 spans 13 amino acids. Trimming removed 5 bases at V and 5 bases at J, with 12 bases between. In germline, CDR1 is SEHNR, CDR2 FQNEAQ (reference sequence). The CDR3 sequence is CASSKIKGTEAFF. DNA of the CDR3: TGTGCCAGCAGCAAAATCAAGGGAACTGAAGCTTTCTTT. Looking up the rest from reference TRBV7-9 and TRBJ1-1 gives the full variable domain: DTGVSQNPRHKITKRGQNVTFRCDPISEHNRLYWYRQTLGQGPEFLTYFQNEAQLEKSRLLSDRFSAERPKGSFSTLEIQRTEQGDSAMYLCASSKIKGTEAFFGQGTRLTVV.

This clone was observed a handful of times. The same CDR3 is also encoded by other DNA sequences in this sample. The CDR3, as DNA: TGTGCCAGTAACACAGGGAGTACTGAAGCTTTCTTT. Translating it yields CASNTGSTEAFF. The chain uses TRBV19 and TRBJ1-1; possible D gene TRBD1, 6 bases. This CDR3 is built from 12 residues. The germline V gene has CDR1 LNHDA and CDR2 SQIVND (reference sequence). Trimming pared 7 bases from V and 5 bases from J, leaving 11 bases between.

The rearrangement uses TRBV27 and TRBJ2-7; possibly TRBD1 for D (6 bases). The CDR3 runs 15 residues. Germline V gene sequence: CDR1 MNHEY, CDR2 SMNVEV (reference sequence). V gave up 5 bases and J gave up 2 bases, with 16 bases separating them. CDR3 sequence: CASSVGTPGPYEQYF. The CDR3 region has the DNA TGTGCCAGCAGTGTAGGGACACCAGGGCCCTACGAGCAGTACTTC.

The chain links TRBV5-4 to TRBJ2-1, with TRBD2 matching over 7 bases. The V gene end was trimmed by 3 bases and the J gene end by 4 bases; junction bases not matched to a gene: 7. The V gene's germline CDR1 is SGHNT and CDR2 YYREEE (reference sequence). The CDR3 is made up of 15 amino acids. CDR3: CASSWSGNLYNEQFF. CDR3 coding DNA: TGTGCCAGCAGCTGGAGCGGGAACCTATACAATGAGCAGTTCTTC.

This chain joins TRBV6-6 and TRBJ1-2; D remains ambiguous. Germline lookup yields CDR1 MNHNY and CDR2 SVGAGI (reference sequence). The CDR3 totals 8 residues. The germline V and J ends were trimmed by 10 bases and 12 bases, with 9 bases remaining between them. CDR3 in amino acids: CATQSNTF. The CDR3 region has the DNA TGTGCCACCCAGTCTAACACCTTC.

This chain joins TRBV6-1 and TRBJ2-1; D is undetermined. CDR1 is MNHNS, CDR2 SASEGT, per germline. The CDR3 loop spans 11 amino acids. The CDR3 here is CALRADNEQFF. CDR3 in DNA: TGTGCGCTCCGGGCAGACAATGAGCAGTTCTTC.

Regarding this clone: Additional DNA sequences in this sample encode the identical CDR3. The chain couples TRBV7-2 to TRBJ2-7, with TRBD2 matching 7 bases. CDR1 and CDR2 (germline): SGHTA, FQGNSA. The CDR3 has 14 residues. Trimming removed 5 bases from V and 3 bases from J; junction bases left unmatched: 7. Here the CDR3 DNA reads TGTGCCAGCAGCCCGACTGGCGGGAGCTACGAGCAGTACTTC. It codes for CASSPTGGSYEQYF.

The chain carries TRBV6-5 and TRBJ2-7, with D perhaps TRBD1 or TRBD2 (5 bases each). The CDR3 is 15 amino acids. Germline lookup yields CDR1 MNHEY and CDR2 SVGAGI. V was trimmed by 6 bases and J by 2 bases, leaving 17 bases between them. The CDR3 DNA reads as TGTGCCAGCAGACAGTTCCGGGACGGGGCCTACGAGCAGTACTTC. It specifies CASRQFRDGAYEQYF.

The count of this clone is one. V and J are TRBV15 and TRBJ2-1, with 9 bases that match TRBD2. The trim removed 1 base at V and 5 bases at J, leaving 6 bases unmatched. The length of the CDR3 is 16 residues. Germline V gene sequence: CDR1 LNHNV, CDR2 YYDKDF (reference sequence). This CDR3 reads CATSRVGGRAHNEQFF. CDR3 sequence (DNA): TGTGCCACCAGCAGAGTTGGCGGGAGGGCCCACAATGAGCAGTTCTTC. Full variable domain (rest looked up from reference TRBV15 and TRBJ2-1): DAMVIQNPRYQVTQFGKPVTLSCSQTLNHNVMYWYQQKSSQAPKLLFHYYDKDFNNEADTPDNFQSRRPNTSFCFLDIRSPGLGDTAMYLCATSRVGGRAHNEQFFGPGTRLTVL.

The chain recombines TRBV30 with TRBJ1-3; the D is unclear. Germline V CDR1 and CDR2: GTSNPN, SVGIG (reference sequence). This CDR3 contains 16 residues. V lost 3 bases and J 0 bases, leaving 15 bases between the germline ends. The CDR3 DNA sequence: TGTGCCTGGAGGTCCCAACTGGGCGGCTCTGGAAACACCATATATTTT. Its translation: CAWRSQLGGSGNTIYF.

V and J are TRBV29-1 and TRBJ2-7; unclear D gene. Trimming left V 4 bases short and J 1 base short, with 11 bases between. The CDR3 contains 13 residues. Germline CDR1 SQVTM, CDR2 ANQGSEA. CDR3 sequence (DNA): TGCAGCGTTGGTGGCAGGAGATCCTACGAGCAGTACTTC. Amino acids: CSVGGRRSYEQYF.

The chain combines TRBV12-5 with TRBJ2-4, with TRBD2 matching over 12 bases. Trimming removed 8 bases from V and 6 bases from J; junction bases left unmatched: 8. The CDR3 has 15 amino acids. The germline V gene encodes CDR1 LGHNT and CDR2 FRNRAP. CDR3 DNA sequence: TGTGCTAGTAGCCCTAGCGGGAGGGCGGGAAACATTCAGTACTTC. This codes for CASSPSGRAGNIQYF.

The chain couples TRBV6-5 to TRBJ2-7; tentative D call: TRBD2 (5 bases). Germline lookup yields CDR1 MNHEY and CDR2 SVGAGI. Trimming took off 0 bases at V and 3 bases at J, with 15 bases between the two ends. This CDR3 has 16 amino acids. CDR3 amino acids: CASSYSIGEHRYEQYF. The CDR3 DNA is TGTGCCAGCAGTTACTCGATCGGGGAACACCGCTACGAGCAGTACTTC.

In DNA, the CDR3 is TGCGCCAGCAGCCAAGTAACCCAAAAACTAGCGTGGAATGAGCAGTTCTTC. Amino acid sequence: CASSQVTQKLAWNEQFF. The rearrangement uses TRBV4-3 and TRBJ2-1, with TRBD2 matching 7 bases. This CDR3 has 17 residues. V lost 1 base and J lost 7; bases outside the gene matches: 13. Per the germline V gene, CDR1 is LGHNA and CDR2 is YSLEER.

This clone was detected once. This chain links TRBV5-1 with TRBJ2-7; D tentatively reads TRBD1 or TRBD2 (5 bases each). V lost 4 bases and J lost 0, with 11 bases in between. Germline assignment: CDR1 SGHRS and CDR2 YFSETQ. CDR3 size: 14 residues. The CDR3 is CASSNRDGSYEQYF. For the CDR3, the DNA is TGCGCCAGCAGCAATAGGGACGGCTCCTACGAGCAGTACTTC.

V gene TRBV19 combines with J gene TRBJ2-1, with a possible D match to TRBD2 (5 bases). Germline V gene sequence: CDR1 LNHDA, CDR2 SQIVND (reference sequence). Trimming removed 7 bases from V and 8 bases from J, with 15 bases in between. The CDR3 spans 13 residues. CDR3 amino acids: CASTLEEGYEQFF. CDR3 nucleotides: TGTGCCAGTACCCTCGAAGAGGGCTATGAGCAGTTCTTC. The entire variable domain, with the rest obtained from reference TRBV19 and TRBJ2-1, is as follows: DGGITQSPKYLFRKEGQNVTLSCEQNLNHDAMYWYRQDPGQGLRLIYYSQIVNDFQKGDIAEGYSVSREKKESFPLTVTSAQKNPTAFYLCASTLEEGYEQFFGPGTRLTVL.

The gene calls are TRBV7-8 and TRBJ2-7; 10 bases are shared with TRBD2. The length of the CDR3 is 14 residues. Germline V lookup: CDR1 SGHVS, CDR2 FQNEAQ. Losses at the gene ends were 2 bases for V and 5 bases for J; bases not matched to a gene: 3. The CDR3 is CASSLLAGANEQYF. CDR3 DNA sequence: TGTGCCAGCAGCTTACTAGCGGGAGCCAACGAGCAGTACTTC.

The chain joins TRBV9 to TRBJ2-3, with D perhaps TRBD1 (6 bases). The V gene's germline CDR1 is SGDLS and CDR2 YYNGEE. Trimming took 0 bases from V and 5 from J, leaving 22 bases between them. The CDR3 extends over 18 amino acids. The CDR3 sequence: CASSVDPSLGVGGDTQYF. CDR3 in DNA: TGTGCCAGCAGCGTAGACCCCTCATTGGGGGTAGGGGGAGATACGCAGTATTTT.

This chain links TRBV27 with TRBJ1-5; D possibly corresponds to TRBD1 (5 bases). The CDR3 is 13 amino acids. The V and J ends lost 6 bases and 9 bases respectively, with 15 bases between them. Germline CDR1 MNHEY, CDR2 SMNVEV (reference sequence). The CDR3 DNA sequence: TGTGCCAGCAGACCTGGGGGGGGGTGGCCCCAGCATTTT. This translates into CASRPGGGWPQHF.

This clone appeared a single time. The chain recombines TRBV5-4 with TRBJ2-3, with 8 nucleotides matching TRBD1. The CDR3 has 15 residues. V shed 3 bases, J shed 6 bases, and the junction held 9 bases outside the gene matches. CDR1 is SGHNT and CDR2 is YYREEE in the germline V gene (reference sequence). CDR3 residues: CASSWGDRPSDTQYF. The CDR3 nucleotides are TGTGCCAGCAGCTGGGGGGACAGGCCATCGGATACGCAGTATTTT.

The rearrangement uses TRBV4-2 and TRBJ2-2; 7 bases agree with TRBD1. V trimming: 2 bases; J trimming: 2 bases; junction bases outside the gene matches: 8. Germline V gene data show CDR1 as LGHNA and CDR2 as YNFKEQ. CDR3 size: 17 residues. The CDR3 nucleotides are TGTGCCAGCAGCCAACCACCTACAGGGGACAACACCGGGGAGCTGTTTTTT. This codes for CASSQPPTGDNTGELFF.

This chain's CDR3 is CASSQTGTGTYEQYF. As DNA, the CDR3 is TGTGCCAGCAGCCAAACCGGGACAGGGACCTACGAGCAGTACTTC. This chain uses TRBV28 with TRBJ2-7; 9 bases align to TRBD1. The CDR3 length is 15 residues. The V gene end was trimmed by 6 bases and the J gene end by 2 bases; junction bases not matched to a gene: 8. Germline CDR1 and CDR2: MDHEN and SYDVKM. Based on the CDR3 plus reference TRBV28 and TRBJ2-7, the full variable domain is DVKVTQSSRYLVKRTGEKVFLECVQDMDHENMFWYRQDPGLGLRLIYFSYDVKMKEKGDIPEGYSVSREKKERFSLILESASTNQTSMYLCASSQTGTGTYEQYFGPGTRLTVT.